The next 31 T cell receptor beta chains were all read from a single sample in a study of blood T cells in healthy people across ages. Combining a sample-barcoded 5' primer with a J-beta primer mix, a second PCR ran for 7 to 11 cycles. TCRdb re-called the 5' RACE reads with MiXCR, one entry per CDR3 protein. The sample lists 1.5 million to 2 million distinct CDR3 sequences; about two fifths were seen once. Sequenced sample: blood. The receptor source for this set is a human donor in good health.

The V call is TRBV11-3, the J call TRBJ2-3; D possibly corresponds to TRBD2 (6 bases). Trimming took off 5 bases at V and 5 bases at J, with 14 bases between the two ends. The CDR3 spans 14 residues. The V gene's germline CDR1 is SGHNT and CDR2 YENEEA. Here the CDR3 reads CASSPDPAGDTQYF. DNA for the CDR3: TGTGCCAGCAGCCCGGACCCAGCGGGAGATACGCAGTATTTT.

This clonotype was counted only a few times. V and J are TRBV12-3 or TRBV12-4 and TRBJ1-4; D unclear. V was shortened by 3 bases and J by 8 bases, with 4 bases between the two germline ends. This CDR3 contains 11 residues. Here the CDR3 reads CASSFKEKLFF. CDR3 nucleotides: TGTGCCAGCAGTTTTAAGGAAAAACTGTTTTTT.

This clonotype was seen only a few times. V usage is TRBV27 and J usage is TRBJ2-4; 8 bases match TRBD1. The CDR3 spans 13 residues. J lost 7 bases, V lost 6 bases, and 5 bases had no gene match. Germline loops: CDR1 MNHEY, CDR2 SMNVEV (reference sequence). The CDR3 region is CASSDRGINIQYF. The CDR3 DNA sequence: TGTGCCAGCAGCGACAGGGGTATTAACATTCAGTACTTC.

J is TRBJ2-7 and V is TRBV7-6; 7 bases are shared with TRBD1. The CDR3 is 18 residues long. With V trimmed by 4 bases and J by 5 bases, 20 bases remained unmatched. The germline gives CDR1 SGHVS, CDR2 FNYEAQ. The CDR3 sequence is CASSSGSRGEQGYHEQYF. In DNA, the CDR3 is TGTGCCAGCAGCTCGGGTAGCCGAGGAGAACAGGGGTACCACGAGCAGTACTTC.

The CDR3 coding sequence is TGTGCCAGCAGCTTAGCCGACAGGGGCCGGGGACTCCCCTTAAAGGGGCAGTTCTTC. Its protein product is CASSLADRGRGLPLKGQFF. The J gene is TRBJ2-1, the V gene TRBV7-6; 8 nucleotides agree with TRBD1. CDR1 and CDR2 from the germline V gene are SGHVS and FNYEAQ. The CDR3 runs to 19 residues. The V and J ends lost 0 bases and 12 bases, in that order; junction bases with no gene match: 22.

This clonotype was seen ten or more times. The chain links TRBV7-9 to TRBJ2-1, with TRBD2 identical over 7 bases. V dropped 5 bases and J dropped 0; count of bases not matched to a gene: 4. Germline assignment: CDR1 SEHNR and CDR2 FQNEAQ (reference sequence). This CDR3 has 15 residues. The CDR3 DNA is TGTGCCAGCAGCCCGAGCGGGAACTCCTACAATGAGCAGTTCTTC. As protein: CASSPSGNSYNEQFF.

The DNA for the CDR3 is TGTGCCTGGAGTTCGGCAGCCCTGGGAATATACGAGCAGTACTTC. It specifies CAWSSAALGIYEQYF. The V gene is TRBV30, the J gene TRBJ2-7; D is undetermined. In germline, CDR1 is GTSNPN, CDR2 SVGIG (reference sequence). The CDR3 contains 15 residues. V was clipped by 2 bases and J by 4 bases, with 18 bases between them.

The chain couples TRBV20-1 to TRBJ1-1; no reliable D call. Between the trimmed V and J ends, which lost 5 bases and 6 bases, there was a span of 13 bases. Germline lookup yields CDR1 DFQATT and CDR2 SNEGSKA (reference sequence). The CDR3 is 12 residues long. CDR3: CSAEVGIAEAFF. CDR3 bases: TGCAGTGCTGAGGTCGGGATCGCTGAAGCTTTCTTT.

This clonotype showed up just once. This chain connects TRBV29-1 to TRBJ1-1, with D uncertain. This CDR3 comprises 15 residues. V was trimmed by 6 bases and J by 1 base, leaving 18 bases between them. CDR1 and CDR2 (germline): SQVTM, ANQGSEA. CDR3 nucleotide sequence: TGCAGCGTGAAAGGGTTGTTACAGAGGAACACTGAAGCTTTCTTT. The encoded protein is CSVKGLLQRNTEAFF.

The chain joins TRBV12-3 or TRBV12-4 to TRBJ2-4; D may match TRBD1 or TRBD2 (5 bases each). V was cut by 6 bases and J by 15 bases, with 21 bases left in between. This CDR3 spans 13 amino acids. The CDR3 DNA reads as TGTGCCAGCAGCGAGGGACGCTCCTACGAGCGGTACTTC. It specifies CASSEGRSYERYF.

This clonotype was seen a few times. The rearrangement links TRBV12-3 or TRBV12-4 to TRBJ2-7; D is uncertain. This CDR3 contains 13 residues. Trimming took off 7 bases at V and 3 bases at J, with 13 bases between the two ends. CDR3 coding DNA: TGTGCCAGCACCGAGTTTTCGGGCTACGAGCAGTACTTC. Translation gives CASTEFSGYEQYF.

This clonotype has more than one count but fewer than ten. The genes are TRBV12-3 or TRBV12-4 and TRBJ2-3; 13 bases agree with TRBD2. The CDR3 has 14 amino acids. The J segment lost 9 bases and the V segment lost 5 bases, leaving 5 bases of the junction unmatched. CDR3 protein: CASSPGTSGATQYF. CDR3 DNA: TGTGCCAGCAGTCCCGGGACTAGCGGGGCAACGCAGTATTTT.

There are a few counts of this clonotype. The chain recombines TRBV9 with TRBJ1-2; D not resolved. Germline lookup yields CDR1 SGDLS and CDR2 YYNGEE. The CDR3 has 13 amino acids. Trimming shortened V by 3 bases and J by 6 bases, and 12 bases separated the two germline ends. CDR3 sequence: CASSGPVVHGYTF. CDR3 DNA: TGTGCCAGCAGCGGACCCGTCGTCCATGGCTACACCTTC.

This clonotype was counted only a few times. The chain recombines TRBV5-1 with TRBJ2-1; tentatively, D is TRBD2 (5 bases). The CDR3 contains 15 residues. Germline V gives CDR1 SGHRS, CDR2 YFSETQ. Trimming stripped 0 bases from V and 8 bases from J, with 15 bases between. The CDR3 DNA is TGCGCCAGCAGCTTGGTGAACGGGGTCAGCGATGAGCAGTTCTTC. Its translation is CASSLVNGVSDEQFF.

The V call is TRBV7-2, the J call TRBJ2-3, with D uncertain. The V and J ends lost 2 bases and 2 bases respectively, with 14 bases between them. This CDR3 region has 16 residues. The germline gives CDR1 SGHTA, CDR2 FQGNSA. The CDR3: CTSSLRVGRFTDTQYF. Written as DNA, the CDR3 is TGTACCAGCAGCTTAAGGGTAGGGCGCTTCACAGATACGCAGTATTTT. The full variable domain, rest sourced from reference TRBV7-2 and TRBJ2-3, is GAGVSQSPSNKVTEKGKDVELRCDPISGHTALYWYRQSLGQGLEFLIYFQGNSAPDKSGLPSDRFSAERTGGSVSTLTIQRTQQEDSAVYLCTSSLRVGRFTDTQYFGPGTRLTVL.

This clonotype has only a few counts. J is TRBJ2-5 and V is TRBV14; 7 bases are shared with TRBD1. After removal of 3 bases from V and 3 bases from J, the junction contained 4 bases not matched to a gene. This CDR3 has 14 amino acids. Germline CDR1 and CDR2: SGHDN and FVKESK. Here the CDR3 DNA reads TGTGCCAGCAGCCACCTTGGGACAGAAGAGACCCAGTACTTC. Translated: CASSHLGTEETQYF.

This rearrangement joins TRBV4-1 to TRBJ2-3; TRBD1 matches 9 bases. The CDR3 length is 17 residues. CDR1 and CDR2 (germline): MGHRA, YSYEKL. With V trimmed by 5 bases and J by 0 bases, 9 bases remained unmatched. The CDR3 sequence: CASSGPRQGVSTDTQYF. CDR3 sequence (DNA): TGCGCCAGCAGCGGTCCTCGACAGGGGGTTAGCACAGATACGCAGTATTTT.

This chain links TRBV29-1 with TRBJ1-2; TRBD1 is a possible D gene (5 bases). CDR3 size: 11 residues. Per the germline V gene, CDR1 is SQVTM and CDR2 is ANQGSEA. Trimming stripped 5 bases from V and 6 bases from J, with 10 bases between. DNA of the CDR3: TGCAGCGTTTTGTTCAGGGATGGCTACACCTTC. It codes for CSVLFRDGYTF.

This sequence joins TRBV28 and TRBJ2-2, with D uncertain. The CDR3 has 14 amino acids. Trimming shortened V by 4 bases and J by 6 bases, and 12 bases separated the two germline ends. The germline gives CDR1 MDHEN, CDR2 SYDVKM. The CDR3 loop is CASSYKSPAGELFF. In DNA, the CDR3 is TGTGCCAGCAGTTATAAGAGTCCGGCCGGGGAGCTGTTTTTT. Variable domain in full (rest from reference TRBV28 and TRBJ2-2): DVKVTQSSRYLVKRTGEKVFLECVQDMDHENMFWYRQDPGLGLRLIYFSYDVKMKEKGDIPEGYSVSREKKERFSLILESASTNQTSMYLCASSYKSPAGELFFGEGSRLTVL.

The rearrangement joins TRBV7-9 to TRBJ1-2; D call uncertain. V lost 5 bases and J 3 bases, leaving 10 bases between the germline ends. The CDR3 has 13 residues. The germline CDR1 and CDR2 sequences are SEHNR and FQNEAQ (reference sequence). In nucleotides, the CDR3 is TGTGCCAGCAGCGTAAGAGGTCACTATGGCTACACCTTC. Protein sequence: CASSVRGHYGYTF.

The chain employs TRBV6-2 or TRBV6-3 and TRBJ2-1, with D hard to call. The germline V gene has CDR1 MNHEY and CDR2 SVGEGT. This CDR3 contains 14 residues. V was trimmed by 8 bases and J by 6 bases, leaving 17 bases between them. DNA for the CDR3: TGTGCCAGCGGACGGACCCCCCTCCGCAATGAGCAGTTCTTC. Translation: CASGRTPLRNEQFF.

V gene TRBV7-2 combines with J gene TRBJ1-1; D ambiguous. The CDR3 runs 15 residues. V was pared by 4 bases and J by 2 bases, with 14 bases between. The germline V gene has CDR1 SGHTA and CDR2 FQGNSA. The CDR3 DNA reads as TGTGCCAGCAGCTCTCACTCGGGGTTAAACACTGAAGCTTTCTTT. Residues: CASSSHSGLNTEAFF.

This chain joins TRBV5-6 and TRBJ2-7, with D perhaps matching TRBD1 or TRBD2 (6 bases each). Germline CDR1 reads SGHDT; CDR2 reads YYEEEE. This CDR3 region has 14 residues. V was pared by 5 bases and J by 1 base, with 13 bases between. CDR3 nucleotides: TGTGCCAGCAGTCCGGGGGCGGAATCCTACGAGCAGTACTTC. This sequence encodes CASSPGAESYEQYF.

Only a few counts were recorded for this clonotype. The rearrangement uses TRBV18 and TRBJ1-1, with D perhaps matching TRBD1 (6 bases). V shed 8 bases and J shed 4 bases, with 20 bases lying between them. This CDR3 comprises 15 residues. CDR1 is KGHSH, CDR2 LQKENI, per germline. The CDR3 reads CASRQGSGEGTEAFF. CDR3 nucleotides: TGTGCCAGCAGGCAGGGGAGTGGAGAAGGCACTGAAGCTTTCTTT.

In its sample, this clonotype was seen many times. This sequence joins TRBV29-1 and TRBJ2-6; 10 nucleotides agree with TRBD1. The length of the CDR3 is 18 residues. CDR1 and CDR2 from the germline V gene are SQVTM and ANQGSEA. J was trimmed by 2 bases and V by 6 bases; bases with no gene match: 13. This CDR3 reads CSVFWSGTGETGANVLTF. CDR3 DNA sequence: TGCAGCGTCTTTTGGTCGGGGACAGGGGAAACTGGGGCCAACGTCCTGACTTTC.

This clonotype was observed a few times. The chain carries TRBV20-1 and TRBJ1-5; weak D call: TRBD1 (6 bases). The germline gives CDR1 DFQATT, CDR2 SNEGSKA (reference sequence). Trimming pared 0 bases from V and 2 bases from J, leaving 11 bases between. CDR3 length: 15 amino acids. The CDR3 sequence: CSARDRRTGNQPQHF. CDR3 DNA: TGCAGTGCTAGAGATCGGAGGACAGGCAATCAGCCCCAGCATTTT.

This chain connects TRBV12-3 or TRBV12-4 to TRBJ1-1; 8 nucleotides line up with TRBD1. This CDR3 spans 16 amino acids. Trimming took 8 bases from V and 2 from J; bases not matched to a gene: 13. The CDR3 region has the DNA TGTGCCAGCCAACAGGGGGTTGCGTGGGAAAACACTGAAGCTTTCTTT. Protein product: CASQQGVAWENTEAFF.

This CDR3 is CASSLIGGSRQFF. As DNA, the CDR3 is TGTGCCAGCAGCTTAATAGGCGGGAGTAGGCAGTTCTTC. The chain links TRBV11-3 to TRBJ2-1; 7 positions match TRBD2. The V and J ends lost 2 bases and 12 bases, in that order; junction bases with no gene match: 7. CDR3 length: 13 residues. CDR1 is SGHNT and CDR2 is YENEEA in the germline V gene.

This clonotype came up a few times. This chain uses TRBV6-2 or TRBV6-3 with TRBJ2-7; 9 bases are shared with TRBD1. There are 13 residues in the CDR3. Per the germline V gene, CDR1 is MNHEY and CDR2 is SVGEGT. J gave up 6 bases and V 6 bases, and 6 bases lay outside the gene matches. This chain's CDR3 is CASRDRGPSEQYF. Written as DNA, the CDR3 is TGTGCCAGCAGGGACAGGGGTCCGAGCGAGCAGTACTTC.

This chain connects TRBV21-1 to TRBJ2-3. TRBV21-1 is termed a pseudogene. The CDR3 spans 10 residues. CDR3 sequence reads: CAHFTDTQYF. The DNA of the CDR3 is TGTGCCCATTTCACAGATACGCAGTATTTT.

The rearrangement uses TRBV6-6 and TRBJ2-3; D remains ambiguous. V lost 5 bases to trimming and J lost 0 bases, with 15 bases between them. Germline assignment: CDR1 MNHNY and CDR2 SVGAGI (reference sequence). The CDR3 is made up of 16 amino acids. This chain's CDR3 is CASSTPDRRSTDTQYF. CDR3 in DNA: TGTGCCAGCAGTACCCCGGACCGACGGAGCACAGATACGCAGTATTTT.